These T cell receptor beta chains were read from a single sample in a study of T cells in localized non-small cell lung cancer. Assay: immunoSEQ multiplex PCR; the TCRdb copy retains only in-frame clones and omits some. Among under 50,000 clones listed, roughly 88% were seen once. This material consisted of peripheral blood mononuclear cells, taken before any cancer treatment. Every receptor here comes from a male donor at least 60 years old with stage II lung adenocarcinoma. Both conserved end residues are part of each CDR3. Fields, in order: J gene, clone size, V gene, D gene, CDR3 DNA, CDR3 protein. The D gene is left open where the match is weak. Clone size, where shown, is once, few, many, or a class for clones that have expanded.

TRBJ1-1,few,TRBV7-6,TRBD1,TGTGCCAGCAGCTTATGGACAGGGGATGTGAACACTGAAGCTTTCTTT,CASSLWTGDVNTEAFF
TRBJ1-2,NA,TRBV6-5,TRBD1,TGTGCCAGCAGTTACAGGACAGGGTTTCTCTATGGCTACACCTTC,CASSYRTGFLYGYTF
TRBJ2-7,NA,TRBV20-1,NA,TGCAGTGCTAGTAAGGGATACGAGCAGTACTTC,CSASKGYEQYF
TRBJ1-1,NA,TRBV28,NA,TGTGCCAGCAGTTTGAACGCTAACACTGAAGCTTTCTTT,CASSLNANTEAFF
TRBJ1-5,NA,TRBV9,TRBD1,TGTGCCAGCAGCTCTGGACAGGGATCCAATCAGCCCCAGCATTTT,CASSSGQGSNQPQHF
TRBJ2-2,NA,TRBV28,TRBD2,TGTGCCAGCAGGGGACTAGGTAACACCGGGGAGCTGTTTTTT,CASRGLGNTGELFF
TRBJ1-4,NA,TRBV5-6,NA,TGTGCCAGCAGCTTGAGGGGATCTAATGAAAAACTGTTTTTT,CASSLRGSNEKLFF
TRBJ1-1,NA,TRBV7-9,NA,TGTGCCAGCAGCTTAGCGGGGGCAGGGTCGAGCACTGAAGCTTTCTTT,CASSLAGAGSSTEAFF
TRBJ2-2,NA,TRBV5-1,TRBD1,TGCGCCAGCAGCTTGGGTCAGGGGGCCGGGGAGCTGTTTTTT,CASSLGQGAGELFF
TRBJ2-2,once,TRBV7-2,TRBD2,TGTGCCAGCAGCTTGACTAGCGGGTGGAACACCGGGGAGCTGTTTTTT,CASSLTSGWNTGELFF
TRBJ1-3,NA,TRBV6-5,NA,TGTGCCAGCAGTTACTCGACCGGGTACGACACCATATATTTT,CASSYSTGYDTIYF
TRBJ1-5,NA,TRBV5-6,TRBD1,TGTGCCAGCAGCCGGGGACAGCTCAATCAGCCCCAGCATTTT,CASSRGQLNQPQHF
TRBJ1-1,NA,TRBV19,TRBD1,TGTGCCAGTAGTGCGGACAGGGGGTTCAGCACTGAAGCTTTCTTT,CASSADRGFSTEAFF
TRBJ2-1,NA,TRBV5-1,TRBD2,TGCGCCAGCAGCCCACTAGCGGGAGCCCCGGGGGGCAATGAGCAGTTCTTC,CASSPLAGAPGGNEQFF
TRBJ1-1,NA,TRBV28,NA,TGTGCCAGCAGTTCAGGGGACGGACGGACTGAAGCTTTCTTT,CASSSGDGRTEAFF
TRBJ1-1,once,TRBV5-5,TRBD1,TGTGCCAGCAGCTGGGACAGGCTAGAGATGAACACTGAAGCTTTCTTT,CASSWDRLEMNTEAFF
TRBJ1-2,NA,TRBV19,TRBD1,TGTGCCAGTGGGGACAGGGCATCGTACGGCTACACCTTC,CASGDRASYGYTF
TRBJ1-1,NA,TRBV23-1,NA,TGCGCCAGCAGTCAACGGGGGGCGGACGGAACTGAAGCTTTCTTT,CASSQRGADGTEAFF
TRBJ2-5,NA,TRBV7-9,NA,TGTGCCAGCAGCTCTCAAGGGGGGGGGCAAGAGACCCAGTACTTC,CASSSQGGGQETQYF
TRBJ1-2,few,TRBV29-1,NA,TGCAGCGCCGGGACGGACTATGGCTACACCTTC,CSAGTDYGYTF
TRBJ2-1,NA,TRBV27,TRBD2,TGTGCCAGCAGCCCATCGGCTAGCGGGAATGAGCAGTTCTTC,CASSPSASGNEQFF
TRBJ1-5,NA,TRBV6-5,NA,TGTGCCAGCTCGGGCCGAAATCAGCCCCAGCATTTT,CASSGRNQPQHF
TRBJ1-1,few,TRBV27,TRBD1,TGTGCCAGCAGTTTTGAGGGGGCCGGGAACACTGAAGCTTTCTTT,CASSFEGAGNTEAFF
TRBJ1-3,once,TRBV11-2,NA,TGTGCCAGCAGCTTTACCGGGGGCTCTGGAAACACCATATATTTT,CASSFTGGSGNTIYF
TRBJ2-2,NA,TRBV10-2,NA,TGCGCCACCCCCCAGGGTGCTAGTGACACCGGGGAGCTGTTTTTT,CATPQGASDTGELFF
TRBJ2-7,NA,TRBV28,TRBD1,TGTGCCAGCAGTCCTCTGACAGGGTCCTACGAGCAGTACTTC,CASSPLTGSYEQYF
TRBJ2-3,NA,TRBV30,NA,TGTGCCTGGAACTCGGGGCGGGCTGCAGATACGCAGTATTTT,CAWNSGRAADTQYF
TRBJ2-3,NA,TRBV19,NA,TGTGCCACACACGGAGGGGTAGTAGATACGCAGTATTTT,CATHGGVVDTQYF
TRBJ2-5,once,TRBV19,TRBD2,TGTGCCAGTAGTATCCAGACTAGCGGGGGTGGGGAGACCCAGTACTTC,CASSIQTSGGGETQYF
TRBJ1-2,NA,TRBV10-2,NA,TGCGCCAGCAGAGACGGGACGGTCTTCCCCTATGGCTACACCTTC,CASRDGTVFPYGYTF
TRBJ2-3,NA,TRBV7-9,TRBD1,TGTGCCAGCAGCCAGACAGGGTCGGGCACAGATACGCAGTATTTT,CASSQTGSGTDTQYF
TRBJ2-1,NA,TRBV6-4,TRBD2,TGTGCCAGCAGTGAAAGCGGGAACTCCTACAATGAGCAGTTCTTC,CASSESGNSYNEQFF
TRBJ2-3,NA,TRBV7-9,NA,TGTGCCAGCAGCTTAGATGAGGGAACTAGCACAGATACGCAGTATTTT,CASSLDEGTSTDTQYF
TRBJ1-6,NA,TRBV2,TRBD1,TGTGCCAGCAGTGAGGGTGTAGGGACAGGCTCACCCCTCCACTTT,CASSEGVGTGSPLHF
TRBJ2-1,NA,TRBV5-1,NA,TGCGCCAGCACTAGGGGGGAGAGCTCCTACAATGAGCAGTTCTTC,CASTRGESSYNEQFF
TRBJ1-4,NA,TRBV30,NA,TGTGCCTGGAGTGGGGGACCCCAAGAGAGTGAAAAACTGTTTTTT,CAWSGGPQESEKLFF
TRBJ1-3,NA,TRBV4-1,NA,TGCGCCAGCAGCCACGCGGGACACCAAATCAGCGTAGGATCTGGAAACACCATATATTTT,CASSHAGHQISVGSGNTIYF
TRBJ2-7,NA,TRBV11-2,NA,TGTGCCAGCAGCTTTTCCGAGAGAGGGGAGCAGTACTTC,CASSFSERGEQYF
TRBJ1-3,NA,TRBV7-9,NA,TGTGCCAGCAGCTTAGCGGGATTCTCTGGAAACACCATATATTTT,CASSLAGFSGNTIYF
TRBJ1-2,NA,TRBV5-1,NA,TGCGCCAGCAGCCCGGACGTCTCTCGTAGTGGAGGCTACACCTTC,CASSPDVSRSGGYTF
TRBJ2-1,NA,TRBV4-2,TRBD2,TGTGCCAGCAGCCAAGAACTAGCGGGGAGCTCCTACAATGAGCAGTTCTTC,CASSQELAGSSYNEQFF
TRBJ2-2,NA,TRBV5-4,NA,TGTGCCAGCAGCCTGGGGCCCGGGGAGCTGTTTTTT,CASSLGPGELFF
TRBJ2-7,NA,TRBV7-2,NA,TGTGCCAGCAGCTTAATGAGAGTCGGGGGTTACGAGCAGTACTTC,CASSLMRVGGYEQYF
TRBJ2-7,NA,TRBV4-2,NA,TGTGCCAGCAGCCAAGGTCCTGAGGGCCTTTACGAGCAGTACTTC,CASSQGPEGLYEQYF
TRBJ2-5,NA,TRBV6-1,NA,TGTGCCAGCAATCGCATAGCGAGGGGAGAGACCCAGTACTTC,CASNRIARGETQYF
TRBJ2-1,NA,TRBV10-3,NA,TGTGCCATCAGTGAGAGGTCTCCCTCCTACAATGAGCAGTTCTTC,CAISERSPSYNEQFF
TRBJ1-4,NA,TRBV5-1,NA,TGCGCCAGCAGCTTGGGTTTGGGGGCAGGGAATGAAAAACTGTTTTTT,CASSLGLGAGNEKLFF
TRBJ1-5,NA,TRBV10-2,NA,TGCGCCAGCAGGCCAGGGCTGGGCGGCAATCAGCCCCAGCATTTT,CASRPGLGGNQPQHF
TRBJ1-2,NA,TRBV2,NA,TGTGCCAGCAGGAACGACTGGGTGGGGGGCTACACCTTC,CASRNDWVGGYTF
TRBJ1-4,few,TRBV5-3,NA,TGTGCCAGGTGGGAACTGTTTTTT,CARWELFF
TRBJ2-5,NA,TRBV7-9,NA,TGTGCCAGCAGCCCCGGCGTCCTAATGGGGGAGACCCAGTACTTC,CASSPGVLMGETQYF
TRBJ1-3,NA,TRBV5-1,NA,TGCGCCAGCAGCTTGGAGGGCACCATATATTTT,CASSLEGTIYF
TRBJ2-1,NA,TRBV5-1,NA,TGCGCCAGCAGCTTATCGGGGACCGCCCACAATGAGCAGTTCTTC,CASSLSGTAHNEQFF
TRBJ2-3,NA,TRBV7-9,NA,TGTGCCGGAACCAGGGCTCCTTCCACAGATACGCAGTATTTT,CAGTRAPSTDTQYF
TRBJ1-2,NA,TRBV14,NA,TGTGCCAGCAGTATTAGCGGGATCTACTATGGCTACACCTTC,CASSISGIYYGYTF
TRBJ1-2,NA,TRBV6-5,TRBD1,TGTGCCAGCAGACTGGGACAGGGAGATGGCTACACCTTC,CASRLGQGDGYTF
TRBJ2-1,NA,TRBV7-2,TRBD2,TGTGCCAGCACGGGACTAGCGGGAGGAGGACCATACAATGAGCAGTTCTTC,CASTGLAGGGPYNEQFF
TRBJ2-1,NA,TRBV6-5,TRBD2,TGTGCCAGCAGTTACTCTTTAGCGGGAGGACGGGATGAGCAGTTCTTC,CASSYSLAGGRDEQFF